The rows below give T cell receptor beta chains drawn from one sample of a study of blood T cell repertoires in COVID-19. Sequencing used immunoSEQ multiplex PCR; TCRdb keeps in-frame clones, though not all of them. The sample yields more than 250,000 clones, over 75% seen once. Sequencing used peripheral blood. Every receptor here comes from a human donor in a cohort sampled during active COVID-19. The CDR3 runs from the conserved cysteine through the conserved F or W. The D gene is left open where the match is weak. The listing skips clone size in some rows; elsewhere it reads once, few, many or a size class.

- TRBJ2-7 14 - TRBV7-2 TGTGCCAGCAGCTTAGGACTAGGACACTACGAGCAGTACTTC CASSLGLGHYEQYF
- TRBJ2-4 15 - TRBV29-1 TGCAGCGTTCGGCAGGGCCCCTTAGCCAAAAACATTCAGTACTTC CSVRQGPLAKNIQYF
- TRBJ1-5 15 few TRBV6-5 TGTGCCAGCACCCGGGACTCGGGCCCCAATCAGCCCCAGCATTTT CASTRDSGPNQPQHF
- TRBJ1-1 18 - TRBV5-1 TGCGCCAGCAGCTTGGCCCTAGGCGGGGTGGGACTGAACACTGAAGCTTTCTTT CASSLALGGVGLNTEAFF
- TRBJ1-1 16 - TRBV4-1 TGCGCCAGCAGCCAGTCCGGGACTGGACTGAACACTGAAGCTTTCTTT CASSQSGTGLNTEAFF
TRBD2 TRBJ2-1 16 - TRBV11-2 TGTGCCAGCAGCCGGGGGGACCCGAGCTCCTACAATGAGCAGTTCTTC CASSRGDPSSYNEQFF
TRBD1 TRBJ1-5 16 once TRBV27 TGTGCCAGCAGTTTAAGGACAGGTGAAGGCAATCAGCCCCAGCATTTT CASSLRTGEGNQPQHF
- TRBJ1-1 15 - TRBV3-1/TRBV3-2 TGTGCCAGCAGCCAAGAACACAGCTCGAACACTGAAGCTTTCTTT CASSQEHSSNTEAFF
- TRBJ2-7 13 few TRBV7-9 TGTGCCAGCAGCTCTATTACTGATTACGAGCAGTACTTC CASSSITDYEQYF
- TRBJ1-2 15 - TRBV18 TGTGCCAGCTCACCACGAGGGAGCACCAACTATGGCTACACCTTC CASSPRGSTNYGYTF
- TRBJ1-2 13 - TRBV7-9 TGTGCCAGCAGCTTAGCACAGAGCTATGGCTACACCTTC CASSLAQSYGYTF
- TRBJ2-1 15 - TRBV19 TGTGCCAGTAGCCCCAGGTCACAATGGGTCGATGAGCAGTTCTTC CASSPRSQWVDEQFF
TRBD1 TRBJ2-7 13 once TRBV5-6 TGTGCCAGCAGCAAATGGACAGGGCGCGAGCAGTACTTC CASSKWTGREQYF
TRBD1 TRBJ1-1 15 - TRBV7-9 TGTGCCAGCAGCCCCGACAGGGGCGGGAACACTGAAGCTTTCTTT CASSPDRGGNTEAFF
TRBD1 TRBJ1-3 18 - TRBV29-1 TGCAGCGTTGCAGATCGAAGGTCTGGACAGGGGGCGCGAAACACCATATATTTT CSVADRRSGQGARNTIYF
- TRBJ1-1 14 - TRBV6-2/TRBV6-3 TGTGCCAGCAGTTACAGCACAGTCGGCCCTGAAGCTTTCTTT CASSYSTVGPEAFF
TRBD1 TRBJ2-2 17 many TRBV4-2 TGTGCCAGCTCCCTCACCCCGGGACAGGGATGGACCGGGGAGCTGTTTTTT CASSLTPGQGWTGELFF
TRBD1 TRBJ1-1 16 - TRBV6-2/TRBV6-3 TGTGCCAGCAGTTACGTTGGACAGGGGGCGAGCACTGAAGCTTTCTTT CASSYVGQGASTEAFF
- TRBJ2-1 14 - TRBV5-1 TGCGCCAGCAGCTCCCAGGGGGGTTCCGATGAGCAGTTCTTC CASSSQGGSDEQFF
TRBD1 TRBJ2-3 15 - TRBV18 TGTGCCAGCTCACCTCGGACAGGGGGGACAGATACGCAGTATTTT CASSPRTGGTDTQYF
TRBD1 TRBJ2-2 14 - TRBV6-5 TGTGCCATTCACAGGGGTTCGAACACCGGGGAGCTGTTTTTT CAIHRGSNTGELFF
TRBD1 TRBJ1-1 18 - TRBV18 TGTGCCAGCTCACCACCCTCGGGACAGGGGCTCATGAACACTGAAGCTTTCTTT CASSPPSGQGLMNTEAFF
- TRBJ1-2 16 few TRBV7-2 TGTGCCAGCAGTAATCTGGGGGCCAAAGCTAACTATGGCTACACCTTC CASSNLGAKANYGYTF
TRBD2 TRBJ2-5 16 few TRBV7-2 TGTGCCAGCAGCCTGGTAAGCGGGAGACTCCAAGAGACCCAGTACTTC CASSLVSGRLQETQYF
- TRBJ2-2 14 - TRBV6-5 TGTGCCAGCAGCTCCGGGACAAAGACCGGGGAGCTGTTTTTT CASSSGTKTGELFF
- TRBJ1-6 13 few TRBV9 TGTGCCAGCAGCGAGGAGGGCCATTCACCCCTCCACTTT CASSEEGHSPLHF
TRBD1 TRBJ2-1 13 - TRBV10-3 TGTGCCATCAGGGGACAGGAAAACAATGAGCAGTTCTTC CAIRGQENNEQFF
- TRBJ2-1 15 - TRBV5-4 TGTGCCAGCAGCTCTTGGACAGTGCCCTACAATGAGCAGTTCTTC CASSSWTVPYNEQFF
- TRBJ2-7 13 - TRBV18 TGTGCCAGCTCACCCACCACACACTACGAGCAGTACTTC CASSPTTHYEQYF